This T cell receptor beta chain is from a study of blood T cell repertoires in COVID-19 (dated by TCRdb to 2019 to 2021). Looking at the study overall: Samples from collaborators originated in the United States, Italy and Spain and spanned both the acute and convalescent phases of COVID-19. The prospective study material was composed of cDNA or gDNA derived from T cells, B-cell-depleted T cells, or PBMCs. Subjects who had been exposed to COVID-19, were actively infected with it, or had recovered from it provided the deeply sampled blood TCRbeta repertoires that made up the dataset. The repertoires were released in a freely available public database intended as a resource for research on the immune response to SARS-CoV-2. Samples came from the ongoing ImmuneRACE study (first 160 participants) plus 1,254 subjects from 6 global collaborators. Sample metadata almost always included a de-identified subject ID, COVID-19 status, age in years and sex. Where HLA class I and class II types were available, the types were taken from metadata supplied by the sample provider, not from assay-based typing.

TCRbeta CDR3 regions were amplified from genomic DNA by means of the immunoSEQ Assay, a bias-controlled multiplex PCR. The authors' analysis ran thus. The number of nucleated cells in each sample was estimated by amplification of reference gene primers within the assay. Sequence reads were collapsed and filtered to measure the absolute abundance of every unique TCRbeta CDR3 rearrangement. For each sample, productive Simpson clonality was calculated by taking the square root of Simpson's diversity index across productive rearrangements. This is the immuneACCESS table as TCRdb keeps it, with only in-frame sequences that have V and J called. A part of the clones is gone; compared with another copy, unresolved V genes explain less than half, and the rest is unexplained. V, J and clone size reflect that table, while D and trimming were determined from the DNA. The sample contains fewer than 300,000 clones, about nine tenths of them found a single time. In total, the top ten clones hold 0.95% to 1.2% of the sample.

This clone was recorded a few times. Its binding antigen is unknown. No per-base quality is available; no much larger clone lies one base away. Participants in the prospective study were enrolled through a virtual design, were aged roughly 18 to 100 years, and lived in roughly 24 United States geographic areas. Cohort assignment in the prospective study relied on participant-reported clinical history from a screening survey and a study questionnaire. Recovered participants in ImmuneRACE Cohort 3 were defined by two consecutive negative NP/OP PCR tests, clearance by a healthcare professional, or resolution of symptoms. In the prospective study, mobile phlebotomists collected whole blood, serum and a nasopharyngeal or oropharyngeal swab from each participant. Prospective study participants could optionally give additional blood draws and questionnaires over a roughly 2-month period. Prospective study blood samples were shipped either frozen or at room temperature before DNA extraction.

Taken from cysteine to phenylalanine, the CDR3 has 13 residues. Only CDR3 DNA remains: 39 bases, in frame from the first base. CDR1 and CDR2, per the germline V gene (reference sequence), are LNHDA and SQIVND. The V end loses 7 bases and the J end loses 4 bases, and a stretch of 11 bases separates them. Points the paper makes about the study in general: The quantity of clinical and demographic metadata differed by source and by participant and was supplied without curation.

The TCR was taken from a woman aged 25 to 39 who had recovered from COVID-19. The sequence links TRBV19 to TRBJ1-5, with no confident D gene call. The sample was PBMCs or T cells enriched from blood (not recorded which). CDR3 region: CASTNGRNQPQHF. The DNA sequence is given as TGTGCCAGTACCAATGGGAGGAATCAGCCCCAGCATTTT.